This T cell receptor beta chain was captured in a study of blood T cell repertoires in COVID-19. Across the study: In each case, the material was cDNA or gDNA derived from T cells, B-cell-depleted T cells, or PBMCs.

TCRdb keeps only in-frame clones here, not all; method: immunoSEQ multiplex PCR. The sample includes about 400,000 clones, roughly 90% of them seen just once. V dropped 0 bases and J dropped 5 bases, with 17 bases sitting between them. Germline V gene lookup returns CDR1 SGHDN and CDR2 FVKESK. The CDR3 covers 17 residues. The receptor's source is a woman aged 25 to 39 who had recovered from COVID-19. The rearrangement uses TRBV14 and TRBJ2-1; the D gene is possibly TRBD2 (6 bases). Input material: PBMCs or T cells enriched from blood (not recorded which). CDR3 DNA: TGTGCCAGCAGCCAAGATCCGGGTTTGCGGGGAAACAATGAGCAGTTCTTC. This encodes CASSQDPGLRGNNEQFF.